This TCR beta chain was identified during a study of identical twins. This clonotype was counted many times. Germline loops: CDR1 MDHEN, CDR2 SYDVKM. V was shortened by 6 bases and J by 3 bases, with 14 bases between the two germline ends. The CDR3 is 14 amino acids. All donors comprised healthy Caucasians. One entry per CDR3 protein, called by TCRdb with MiXCR from the 5' RACE reads. The sample lists hundreds of thousands of distinct CDR3 sequences; roughly 7% were seen once. These data also featured in a second study, about yellow fever vaccine responses in identical twins. From that second work: Twins' vaccine T cell responses reportedly seemed partly convergent and partly personalized.

The specimen sequenced was memory (CD45RO+) T cells sorted from blood. This chain connects TRBV28 to TRBJ2-5; maybe TRBD1 (6 bases). The origin of this receptor is a young woman in good health. This CDR3 is CASRPQGQEETQYF. The CDR3 coding sequence is TGTGCCAGCAGACCACAGGGACAAGAAGAGACCCAGTACTTC.